This T cell receptor (beta chain) is from a study of post-analysis software for immune sequencing data. Overall study results and limits: With TRBV5-6, TRBV5-1 and TRBV20-1 included, about 5 TRBV segments were more frequent in patients than in controls. F measure grouped same-batch samples tightly together. Among multiple sclerosis patients, normalized Chao1 diversity was significantly below that of controls.

This clonotype was detected a few times. Antigen unknown. Sequencing libraries made from TCR beta cDNA carried unique molecular identifiers. Some 500,000 cDNA molecules were obtained from 1 to 10 million T cells. TCRdb ran MiXCR on the PCR reads and lists one entry per CDR3 protein. The sample holds around 400,000 distinct CDR3 sequences; less than 40% are singletons and the top ten take approximately 7.1%. Deletions cut 1 base from V and 4 bases from J, with 13 bases between. The germline V gene encodes CDR1 LGHNA and CDR2 YSLEER. CDR3 length: 16 amino acids. The receptor's source is a girl aged 2 to 10 with multiple sclerosis. V and J are TRBV4-3 and TRBJ1-4, with D hard to call. Sequences were obtained from blood. The CDR3 is CASSQGPHGDNEKLFF. The CDR3 bases are TGCGCCAGCAGCCAAGGACCGCACGGTGATAATGAAAAACTGTTTTTT.